This T cell receptor (beta chain) was profiled in a study of blood T cell repertoires in COVID-19. On the study more broadly: Acute and convalescent COVID-19 samples came from the United States, Italy and Spain.

Original processing notes: Estimation of nucleated cell counts was performed using reference gene primer amplification. Sequenced by immunoSEQ multiplex PCR; TCRdb stores in-frame clones only, minus some. V and J calls and clone size are copied from that table; D and trimming were computed from the DNA. Among some 220,000 clones listed, 80% to 95% were seen once. V gave up 1 base and J gave up 5 bases, with 7 bases separating them. The length of the CDR3 is 13 residues. In germline, CDR1 is SGHKS, CDR2 YYEKEE (reference sequence). Enrolled during active infection, Seattle patients were then followed longitudinally.

The sample was peripheral blood. This sequence was found in a young man with COVID-19, enrolled during active disease. This chain joins TRBV5-5 and TRBJ1-5; D not resolved. CDR3 sequence reads: CASSLLGDQPQHF. The CDR3 region has the DNA TGTGCCAGCAGCTTGCTCGGAGATCAGCCCCAGCATTTT.